This T cell receptor beta chain was captured in a study of PD-1 blockade in classical Hodgkin lymphoma. Study details: It was nivolumab at 3 mg/kg, given intravenously every 2 weeks, that patients received. Study-wide results and limits: Sources of repertoire differences remain undefined, possibly disease activity or prior therapy.

In regard to this clone: Its antigen is unidentified.

The repertoire was sequenced with immunoSEQ multiplex PCR; TCRdb's copy has only in-frame clones and lacks some. The profile shows some 8,700 clones, roughly 89% of them singletons. Time point noted: cycle 4 day 1 (C4D1), after about 6 weeks of nivolumab. Relapse was seen in all patients after autologous stem cell transplantation, and brentuximab vedotin exposure was variable. Germline lookup yields CDR1 SEHNR and CDR2 FQNEAQ (reference sequence). This CDR3 contains 13 residues. V was trimmed by 2 bases and J by 2 bases, leaving 6 bases between them. This clonotype was sampled from a human donor with classical Hodgkin lymphoma. The input for sequencing was peripheral blood mononuclear cells (PBMCs), taken before the fourth cycle of nivolumab. V gene TRBV7-9 combines with J gene TRBJ1-2; D call uncertain. CDR3 residues: CASSLRENYGYTF. The CDR3 nucleotides are TGTGCCAGCAGCTTAAGGGAAAACTATGGCTACACCTTC.